Below are 14 T cell receptor beta chains sequenced from a single sample in a study of blood T cell repertoires in COVID-19. Assay used: immunoSEQ multiplex PCR; TCRdb lists only in-frame clones, some missing. The table lists 90,000 to 110,000 clones, roughly 80% of them singletons. The sample was peripheral blood. The receptors were sampled from a woman in her 70s with acute or convalescent COVID-19.

V usage is TRBV30 and J usage is TRBJ2-5; maybe TRBD1 (8 bases). Germline V gives CDR1 GTSNPN, CDR2 SVGIG (reference sequence). V lost 0 bases and J 5 bases, leaving 13 bases between the germline ends. This CDR3 has 14 residues. CDR3 loop: CAWSVGQGGETQYF. CDR3 nucleotide sequence: TGTGCCTGGAGTGTAGGACAGGGAGGGGAGACCCAGTACTTC.

This clone was recorded only once. This chain connects TRBV4-2 to TRBJ2-5; no definite D call. V gave up 1 base and J gave up 5 bases, with 2 bases separating them. CDR3 length: 11 residues. Germline values: CDR1 LGHNA, CDR2 YNFKEQ. In DNA, the CDR3 is TGTGCCAGCAGCCAAGCGGAGACCCAGTACTTC. This codes for CASSQAETQYF.

The V call is TRBV20-1, the J call TRBJ2-1; no clear D gene. The germline gives CDR1 DFQATT, CDR2 SNEGSKA (reference sequence). The V end lost 0 bases, the J end lost 10 bases, and 7 bases lay between the germline ends. The CDR3 is 11 residues long. The CDR3 is CSARDSREQFF. Written as DNA, the CDR3 is TGCAGTGCTAGAGACTCTAGAGAGCAGTTCTTC.

This clone was seen repeatedly, ten times or more. The V and J genes are TRBV4-3 and TRBJ1-1; 8 bases are shared with TRBD1. Trimming cost V 3 bases and J 5 bases; bases outside gene matches: 8. The CDR3 extends over 15 amino acids. Germline assignment: CDR1 LGHNA and CDR2 YSLEER. As DNA, the CDR3 is TGCGCCAGCAGCCACACGCGGACAGGGCGGACTGAAGCTTTCTTT. Translating gives CASSHTRTGRTEAFF.

This rearrangement joins TRBV10-3 to TRBJ2-7, with TRBD1 matching 7 bases. The V gene's germline CDR1 is ENHRY and CDR2 SYGVKD. The CDR3 contains 14 residues. V gave up 3 bases and J gave up 2 bases; unmatched junction bases: 4. CDR3 bases: TGTGCCATCAGTGATTCAGGGGGAACCTACGAGCAGTACTTC. The encoded protein is CAISDSGGTYEQYF.

The chain couples TRBV28 to TRBJ2-6, with 7 bases matching TRBD1. V gave up 5 bases and J gave up 0 bases; unmatched junction bases: 13. CDR1 is MDHEN and CDR2 is SYDVKM in the germline V gene. The CDR3 spans 19 residues. In nucleotides, the CDR3 is TGTGCCAGCAGTCCTAGCTCGGGACAGACTTTCTCTGGGGCCAACGTCCTGACTTTC. It is translated as CASSPSSGQTFSGANVLTF.

This clone was observed a single time. V is TRBV5-5 and J is TRBJ1-1, with D uncertain. V was cut by 0 bases and J by 3 bases, with 9 bases left in between. The CDR3 is 14 residues long. Per the germline V gene, CDR1 is SGHKS and CDR2 is YYEKEE (reference sequence). The CDR3: CASSLVYFDTEAFF. DNA of the CDR3: TGTGCCAGCAGCTTGGTATATTTTGACACTGAAGCTTTCTTT.

V and J are TRBV28 and TRBJ1-4, with TRBD1 identical over 11 bases. The CDR3 consists of 15 residues. Germline lookup yields CDR1 MDHEN and CDR2 SYDVKM. After removal of 6 bases from V and 4 bases from J, the junction contained 4 bases not matched to a gene. The CDR3 bases are TGTGCCAGCAGGGGGGACAGGGGGAATAATGAAAAACTGTTTTTT. Translation: CASRGDRGNNEKLFF.

The V call is TRBV5-6, the J call TRBJ2-3; 8 bases map to TRBD1. The J segment lost 3 bases and the V segment lost 0 bases, leaving 9 bases of the junction unmatched. Germline V CDR1 and CDR2: SGHDT, YYEEEE. The CDR3 runs to 17 residues. This chain's CDR3 is CASSLAWGRGPTDTQYF. The DNA for the CDR3 is TGTGCCAGCAGCTTGGCCTGGGGCAGGGGGCCTACAGATACGCAGTATTTT.

The chain recombines TRBV7-9 with TRBJ1-3; tentatively, D is TRBD1 (6 bases). Trimming took off 3 bases at V and 0 bases at J, with 18 bases between the two ends. The CDR3 loop spans 18 amino acids. CDR1 is SEHNR, CDR2 FQNEAQ, per germline (reference sequence). Here the CDR3 DNA reads TGTGCCAGCAGCTTCCCGACAGGTTCATCTAGCTCTGGAAACACCATATATTTT. Its translation is CASSFPTGSSSSGNTIYF.

V and J are TRBV2 and TRBJ2-7; 12 bases agree with TRBD2. Trimming cost V 2 bases and J 5 bases; bases outside gene matches: 4. Per germline, CDR1 SNHLY and CDR2 FYNNEI. The CDR3 spans 15 residues. CDR3 DNA sequence: TGTGCCAGCAGTGAACTAGCGGGGGGGATCAACGAGCAGTACTTC. It encodes CASSELAGGINEQYF. Drawing the rest from reference TRBV2 and TRBJ2-7, the complete variable domain is EPEVTQTPSHQVTQMGQEVILRCVPISNHLYFYWYRQILGQKVEFLVSFYNNEISEKSEIFDDQFSVERPDGSNFTLKIRSTKLEDSAMYFCASSELAGGINEQYFGPGTRLTVT.

The chain couples TRBV19 to TRBJ2-1; 7 bases match TRBD2. V lost 7 bases to trimming and J lost 7 bases; unmatched junction nucleotides: 10. In germline, CDR1 is LNHDA, CDR2 SQIVND (reference sequence). The CDR3 covers 14 residues. CDR3 amino acids: CASIGQRGPNEQFF. The DNA for the CDR3 is TGTGCCAGTATTGGCCAGCGGGGTCCGAATGAGCAGTTCTTC.

The chain joins TRBV9 to TRBJ2-1, with 9 bases that match TRBD1. J was trimmed by 8 bases and V by 2 bases; bases with no gene match: 8. This CDR3 has 15 amino acids. Germline V gene lookup returns CDR1 SGDLS and CDR2 YYNGEE. CDR3 DNA sequence: TGTGCCAGCAGCGTTGGGACAGGGAGCCTCGATGAGCAGTTCTTC. Amino acid sequence: CASSVGTGSLDEQFF.

This clone has more than one count but fewer than ten. V is TRBV19 and J is TRBJ2-2; the D gene is possibly TRBD2 (6 bases). Trimming left V 5 bases short and J 0 bases short, with 13 bases between. Germline V gene sequence: CDR1 LNHDA, CDR2 SQIVND (reference sequence). The CDR3 covers 16 residues. The CDR3 coding sequence is TGTGCCAGTAGTCAGATTGGGGGGACGAACACCGGGGAGCTGTTTTTT. Translating gives CASSQIGGTNTGELFF.